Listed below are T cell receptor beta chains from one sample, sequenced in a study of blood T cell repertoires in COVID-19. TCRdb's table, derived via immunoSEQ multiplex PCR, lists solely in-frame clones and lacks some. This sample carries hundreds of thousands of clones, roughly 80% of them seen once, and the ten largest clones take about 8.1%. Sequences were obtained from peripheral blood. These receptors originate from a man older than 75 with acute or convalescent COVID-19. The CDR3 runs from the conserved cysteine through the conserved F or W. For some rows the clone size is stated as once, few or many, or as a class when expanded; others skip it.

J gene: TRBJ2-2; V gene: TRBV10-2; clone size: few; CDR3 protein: CASEAANTGELFF
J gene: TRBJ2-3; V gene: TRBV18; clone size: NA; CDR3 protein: CASSPGQGARDTQYF
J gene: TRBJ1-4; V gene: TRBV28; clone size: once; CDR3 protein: CASSSSGVANEKLFF
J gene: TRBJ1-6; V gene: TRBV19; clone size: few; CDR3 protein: CASRPDRVSPLHF
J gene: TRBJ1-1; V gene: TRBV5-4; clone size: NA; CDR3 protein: CASSRTANTEAFF
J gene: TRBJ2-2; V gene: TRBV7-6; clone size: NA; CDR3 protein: CASSFGNANTGELFF
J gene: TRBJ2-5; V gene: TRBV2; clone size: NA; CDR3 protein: CASSWPPIRGGRETQYF
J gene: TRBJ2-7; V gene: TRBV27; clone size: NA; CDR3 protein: CASSLFGGSGYEQYF
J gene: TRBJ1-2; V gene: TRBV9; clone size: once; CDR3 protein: CASSVGGTGEYGYTF
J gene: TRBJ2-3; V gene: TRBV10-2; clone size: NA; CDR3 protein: CASSEPHQTSGKDTQYF
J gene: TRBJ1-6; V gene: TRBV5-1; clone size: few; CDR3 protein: CASSRTGNNSPLHF
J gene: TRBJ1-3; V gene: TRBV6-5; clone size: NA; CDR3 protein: CASSPLGGSGNTIYF
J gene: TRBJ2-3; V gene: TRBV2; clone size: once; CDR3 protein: CASWGGGDTQYF
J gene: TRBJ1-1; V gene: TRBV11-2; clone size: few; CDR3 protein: CASSPAGQGGTEAFF
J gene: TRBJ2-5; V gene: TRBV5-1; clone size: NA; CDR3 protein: CASSPINGGAETQYF
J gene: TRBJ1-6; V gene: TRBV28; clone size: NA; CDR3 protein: CASSFGQGNSPLHF
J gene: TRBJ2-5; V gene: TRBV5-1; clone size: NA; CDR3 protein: CASSLAQRLETQYF
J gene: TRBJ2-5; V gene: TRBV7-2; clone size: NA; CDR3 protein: CASSSEGARETQYF
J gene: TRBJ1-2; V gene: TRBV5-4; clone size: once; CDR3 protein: CASSLVVNYGYTF
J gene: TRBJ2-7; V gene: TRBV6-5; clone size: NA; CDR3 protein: CASSYYSGKTYEQYF
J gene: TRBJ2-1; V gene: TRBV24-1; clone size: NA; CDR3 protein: CATSDVPGQGPGSYNEQFF